These T cell receptor beta chains were read from a single sample in a study of beta chain features in type 1 diabetes. Assay: immunoSEQ multiplex PCR; the TCRdb copy retains only in-frame clones and omits some. Of 40,000 to 50,000 clones in the sample, about 66% were seen once. The sample consisted of Tregs from blood. The source of these receptors is a man aged 25 to 40 with type 1 diabetes. Some clones in this sample may be carry-over from other donors' samples. The CDR3 runs from the conserved cysteine through the conserved F or W. Fields, in order: D gene, J gene, V gene, clone size, CDR3 protein, CDR3 DNA. A D gene is named only where the DNA matches it firmly. Not all rows give a size; the values are once, few, many and, for expanded clones, a class.

TRBD1,TRBJ2-1,TRBV29-1,few,CSGQPGQGSNEQFF,TGCAGCGGGCAACCGGGACAGGGGTCCAATGAGCAGTTCTTC
NA,TRBJ1-4,TRBV4-2,once,CASSPGGEGRKLFF,TGTGCCAGCAGCCCGGGGGGGGAGGGACGAAAACTGTTTTTT
TRBD1,TRBJ1-3,TRBV6-5,NA,CASRRLGTGQNTIYF,TGTGCCAGCAGGCGCCTGGGGACAGGGCAAAACACCATATATTTT
NA,TRBJ2-7,TRBV10-3,NA,CAISQSLFSGYEQYF,TGTGCCATCAGTCAGTCATTATTCTCCGGGTACGAGCAGTACTTC
TRBD1,TRBJ2-7,TRBV19,NA,CASRSGTGVYEQYF,TGTGCCAGTAGATCCGGGACAGGAGTTTACGAGCAGTACTTC
NA,TRBJ2-2,TRBV7-9,NA,CASSPRGTGELFF,TGTGCCAGCAGCCCCAGGGGTACCGGGGAGCTGTTTTTT
NA,TRBJ1-6,TRBV9,NA,CASSGQPLNSPLHF,TGTGCCAGCAGCGGACAGCCCCTAAATTCACCCCTCCACTTT
NA,TRBJ2-1,TRBV18,NA,CASSPPAGEQFF,TGTGCCAGCTCACCCCCTGCGGGTGAGCAGTTCTTC
NA,TRBJ2-2,TRBV7-2,NA,CASSLVTGGELFF,TGTGCCAGCAGCTTAGTAACAGGGGGGGAGCTGTTTTTT
TRBD1,TRBJ1-2,TRBV29-1,NA,CSTRQGETYGYTF,TGCAGCACCCGACAGGGGGAGACCTATGGCTACACCTTC
NA,TRBJ2-5,TRBV5-6,NA,CASSLATGNQETQYF,TGTGCCAGCAGCTTGGCAACAGGGAACCAAGAGACCCAGTACTTC
NA,TRBJ1-1,TRBV10-3,few,CAISERQGMVYTEAFF,TGTGCCATCAGTGAAAGGCAGGGAATGGTGTACACTGAAGCTTTCTTT
NA,TRBJ2-7,TRBV30,NA,CAWRVPRGFRWEQYF,TGTGCCTGGAGGGTTCCCAGGGGATTTAGATGGGAGCAGTACTTC
TRBD1,TRBJ1-1,TRBV4-3,few,CASSQEPTGGNTEAFF,TGCGCCAGCAGCCAAGAACCTACAGGGGGGAACACTGAAGCTTTCTTT
TRBD1,TRBJ2-5,TRBV5-1,NA,CASRTGAETQDF,TGCGCCAGCAGGACAGGGGCAGAGACCCAGGACTTC
NA,TRBJ2-3,TRBV23-1,NA,CASSHAKPGTQADTQYF,TGCGCCAGCAGTCATGCAAAACCCGGGACACAGGCAGATACGCAGTATTTT
TRBD2,TRBJ2-4,TRBV5-4,NA,CASSLGLAGNIQYF,TGTGCCAGCAGCTTGGGACTAGCGGGGAACATTCAGTACTTC
TRBD1,TRBJ2-7,TRBV18,NA,CASSQSGTGMSEQYF,TGTGCCAGCTCACAATCCGGGACAGGGATGTCCGAGCAGTACTTC
NA,TRBJ1-2,TRBV19,NA,CASSLRGGGYTF,TGTGCCAGTAGTTTACGGGGTGGTGGCTACACCTTC
NA,TRBJ2-7,TRBV19,NA,CASSIAAETYEQYF,TGTGCCAGTAGTATAGCGGCGGAAACCTACGAGCAGTACTTC
NA,TRBJ1-6,TRBV13,NA,CASSLVRSPLHF,TGTGCCAGCAGCTTAGTGAGGTCACCCCTCCACTTT
TRBD1,TRBJ2-2,TRBV7-2,NA,CASSLGQGDLFF,TGTGCCAGCAGCCTCGGACAGGGGGACCTGTTTTTT
TRBD2,TRBJ2-5,TRBV5-4,few,CASSPRTSGGVETQYF,TGTGCCAGCAGCCCACGGACTAGCGGAGGTGTAGAGACCCAGTACTTC